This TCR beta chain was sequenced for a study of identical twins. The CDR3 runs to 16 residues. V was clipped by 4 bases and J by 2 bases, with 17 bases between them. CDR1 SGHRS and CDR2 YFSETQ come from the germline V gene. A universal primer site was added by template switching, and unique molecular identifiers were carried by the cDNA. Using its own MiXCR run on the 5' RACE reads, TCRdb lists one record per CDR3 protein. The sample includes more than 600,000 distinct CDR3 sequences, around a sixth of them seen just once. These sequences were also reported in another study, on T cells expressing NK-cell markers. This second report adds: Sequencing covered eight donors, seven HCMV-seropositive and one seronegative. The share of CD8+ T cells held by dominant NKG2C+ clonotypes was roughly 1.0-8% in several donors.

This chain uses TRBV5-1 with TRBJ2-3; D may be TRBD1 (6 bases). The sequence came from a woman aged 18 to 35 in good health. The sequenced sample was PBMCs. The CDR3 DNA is TGCGCCAGCAGCACCAGACAGGCGGGTTCCACAGATACGCAGTATTTT. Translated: CASSTRQAGSTDTQYF.